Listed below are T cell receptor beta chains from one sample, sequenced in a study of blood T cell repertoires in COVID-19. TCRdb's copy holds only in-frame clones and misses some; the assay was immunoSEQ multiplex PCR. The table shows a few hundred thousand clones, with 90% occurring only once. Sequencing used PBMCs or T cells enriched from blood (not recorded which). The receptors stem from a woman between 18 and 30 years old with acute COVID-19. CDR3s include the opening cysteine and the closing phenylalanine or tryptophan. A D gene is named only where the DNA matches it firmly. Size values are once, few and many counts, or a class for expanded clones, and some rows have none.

CDR3aa: CASSLEHSISDNEQFF; CDR3nt: TGCGCCAGCAGCTTGGAGCACTCAATATCTGACAATGAGCAGTTCTTC; v_gene: TRBV5-1; abundance: NA; d_gene: NA; j_gene: TRBJ2-1
CDR3aa: CASSLELAGGETQYF; CDR3nt: TGTGCCAGCAGCTTGGAACTAGCGGGGGGGGAGACCCAGTACTTC; v_gene: TRBV5-4; abundance: NA; d_gene: TRBD2; j_gene: TRBJ2-5
CDR3aa: CASSTDRESPRYGYTF; CDR3nt: TGTGCCAGCAGCACGGACAGGGAGAGCCCACGCTATGGCTACACCTTC; v_gene: TRBV11-1; abundance: NA; d_gene: TRBD1; j_gene: TRBJ1-2
CDR3aa: CASSLYRPTNEKLFF; CDR3nt: TGTGCCAGCAGTTTGTACAGGCCAACTAATGAAAAACTGTTTTTT; v_gene: TRBV28; abundance: NA; d_gene: NA; j_gene: TRBJ1-4
CDR3aa: CASSLGLRLAGVNEQFF; CDR3nt: TGTGCCAGCAGCTTAGGCCTTCGACTAGCGGGAGTTAATGAGCAGTTCTTC; v_gene: TRBV13; abundance: NA; d_gene: TRBD2; j_gene: TRBJ2-1
CDR3aa: CASSASEHRYNEQFF; CDR3nt: TGTGCCAGTAGTGCTAGCGAACACCGGTACAATGAGCAGTTCTTC; v_gene: TRBV19; abundance: once; d_gene: NA; j_gene: TRBJ2-1
CDR3aa: CSASTGREGTGELFF; CDR3nt: TGCAGTGCTAGTACGGGGCGGGAGGGTACCGGGGAGCTGTTTTTT; v_gene: TRBV20-1; abundance: NA; d_gene: TRBD2; j_gene: TRBJ2-2
CDR3aa: CASSDLQGRSEKLFF; CDR3nt: TGTGCCAGCAGTGACCTACAGGGGAGGAGTGAAAAACTGTTTTTT; v_gene: TRBV6-2/TRBV6-3; abundance: NA; d_gene: TRBD1; j_gene: TRBJ1-4
CDR3aa: CASSFGTANQPQHF; CDR3nt: TGTGCCAGCAGTTTTGGGACAGCGAATCAGCCCCAGCATTTT; v_gene: TRBV28; abundance: NA; d_gene: TRBD1; j_gene: TRBJ1-5
CDR3aa: CASSQDPGTANTEAFF; CDR3nt: TGCGCCAGCAGCCAAGACCCCGGAACAGCGAACACTGAAGCTTTCTTT; v_gene: TRBV4-1; abundance: NA; d_gene: NA; j_gene: TRBJ1-1
CDR3aa: CAGSGLAVYEQYF; CDR3nt: TGTGCCGGCTCGGGACTAGCGGTGTACGAGCAGTACTTC; v_gene: TRBV2; abundance: NA; d_gene: TRBD2; j_gene: TRBJ2-7
CDR3aa: CASSLSPGTGARTEAFF; CDR3nt: TGTGCCAGCAGCTTAAGTCCCGGGACAGGGGCCAGGACTGAAGCTTTCTTT; v_gene: TRBV7-8; abundance: NA; d_gene: TRBD1; j_gene: TRBJ1-1
CDR3aa: CASSMTGVGAKNIQYF; CDR3nt: TGTGCCAGTAGTATGACAGGGGTTGGGGCCAAAAACATTCAGTACTTC; v_gene: TRBV19; abundance: NA; d_gene: TRBD1; j_gene: TRBJ2-4
CDR3aa: CASSRGRNEQFF; CDR3nt: TGTGCCAGCAGCCGCGGGAGGAATGAGCAGTTCTTC; v_gene: TRBV3-1/TRBV3-2; abundance: NA; d_gene: TRBD2; j_gene: TRBJ2-1